These T cell receptor beta chains were read from a single sample in a study of blood T cells in healthy people across ages. TCRdb recomputed calls from the 5' RACE reads with MiXCR, one row per CDR3 protein. The table includes some 710,000 distinct CDR3 sequences, about half detected once. The material sequenced was blood. Source of these receptors: a man aged 80 or over in good health. Both conserved end residues are part of each CDR3.

J	V	CDR3
TRBJ2-7	TRBV4-1	CASSQVPADYEQYF
TRBJ2-1	TRBV6-2/TRBV6-3	CASSTNPGQGADEQFF
TRBJ2-7	TRBV20-1	CSARRGSGSDEQYF
TRBJ2-3	TRBV5-1	CASSQGQSTDTRYF
TRBJ1-2	TRBV10-3	CAISEGQGHGYTF
TRBJ1-5	TRBV20-1	CSASQGGNQPQHF
TRBJ2-5	TRBV12-3/TRBV12-4	CASTIGYGTIVTDEQYF
TRBJ2-7	TRBV11-2	CASSLEYGTPYEQYF
TRBJ2-3	TRBV29-1	CSVDEVRDTQYF
TRBJ1-2	TRBV12-3/TRBV12-4	CASSIDRANYGYTF
TRBJ2-3	TRBV7-2	CASSLTGVGADTQYF